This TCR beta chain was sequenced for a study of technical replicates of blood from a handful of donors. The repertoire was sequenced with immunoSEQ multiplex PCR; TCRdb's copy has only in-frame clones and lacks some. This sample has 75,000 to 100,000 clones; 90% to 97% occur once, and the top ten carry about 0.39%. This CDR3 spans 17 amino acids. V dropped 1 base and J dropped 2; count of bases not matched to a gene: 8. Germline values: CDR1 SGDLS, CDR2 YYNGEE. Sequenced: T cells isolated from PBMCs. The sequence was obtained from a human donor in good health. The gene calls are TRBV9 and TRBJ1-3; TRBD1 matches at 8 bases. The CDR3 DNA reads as TGTGCCAGCAGCGTACGGACAGGGAGTGAGGCTGGAAACACCATATATTTT. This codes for CASSVRTGSEAGNTIYF. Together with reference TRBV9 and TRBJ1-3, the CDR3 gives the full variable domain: DSGVTQTPKHLITATGQRVTLRCSPRSGDLSVYWYQQSLDQGLQFLIQYYNGEERAKGNILERFSAQQFPDLHSELNLSSLELGDSALYFCASSVRTGSEAGNTIYFGEGSWLTVV.